These 3 T cell receptor beta chains were sequenced from one sample in a study of PD-1 blockade in classical Hodgkin lymphoma. Assay: immunoSEQ multiplex PCR; the TCRdb copy retains only in-frame clones and omits some. This table holds about 35,000 clones, 80% to 90% found once. Time point indicated: newly diagnosed, previously untreated cHL patient sample. CD4+ T cells were purified from thawed PBMCs by magnetic negative selection. Sequencing input: CD4+ T cells from blood. These receptor sequences come from a human donor with classical Hodgkin lymphoma.

The V and J genes are TRBV9 and TRBJ2-1; 7 positions agree with TRBD2. Looked up from germline, CDR1 is SGDLS and CDR2 is YYNGEE. With 0 bases clipped from V and 5 bases from J, the junction kept 2 bases outside the gene matches. The CDR3 contains 14 residues. CDR3 sequence: CASSVASGNNEQFF. DNA for the CDR3: TGTGCCAGCAGCGTAGCTAGCGGAAACAATGAGCAGTTCTTC. The complete variable domain, with remaining parts taken from reference TRBV9 and TRBJ2-1, reads DSGVTQTPKHLITATGQRVTLRCSPRSGDLSVYWYQQSLDQGLQFLIQYYNGEERAKGNILERFSAQQFPDLHSELNLSSLELGDSALYFCASSVASGNNEQFFGPGTRLTVL.

The rearrangement uses TRBV27 and TRBJ1-2, with 7 nucleotides matching TRBD1. The CDR3 covers 14 residues. Trimming took 6 bases from V and 4 from J; bases not matched to a gene: 8. CDR1 is MNHEY and CDR2 is SMNVEV in the germline V gene (reference sequence). CDR3 DNA: TGTGCCAGCAGCAGACAGGGATGGGGCTATGGCTACACCTTC. Protein: CASSRQGWGYGYTF.

This clone was counted only a few times. The chain is built from TRBV7-9 and TRBJ1-1; D might be TRBD1 (5 bases). CDR3 length: 16 amino acids. CDR1 and CDR2 (germline): SEHNR, FQNEAQ (reference sequence). V lost 5 bases and J lost 0, with 16 bases in between. The chain's CDR3 is CASSQRNMGLNTEAFF. The CDR3 nucleotides read TGTGCCAGCAGCCAGAGGAATATGGGACTGAACACTGAAGCTTTCTTT.